This TCR beta chain was recovered during a study of neurological immune-mediated disorders. The authors produced cDNA by 5'RACE using 10-nucleotide random UMIs. One entry per CDR3 protein, called by TCRdb with MiXCR from the 5' RACE reads. The sample consists of under 60,000 distinct CDR3 sequences, approximately 3.5% of them appearing once. The CDR3 contains 17 residues. Trimming took 0 bases from V and 3 from J; bases not matched to a gene: 6. Overall study results and limits: One related-CDR3 cluster, found by phylogenetic grouping, held repertoires of 18 of 34 multiple sclerosis patients and is a possible signature. Across subjects, expanded clones had no CDR3 amino acid sequences in common, pointing to private repertoires in all groups.

This clonotype has at least ten counts. The antigen remains unidentified. This TCR was recovered from a man aged 40-49 years with multiple sclerosis. The sample was PBMCs. J is TRBJ2-1 and V is TRBV12-3 or TRBV12-4, with 9 bases matching TRBD1. CDR3 nucleotides: TGTGCCAGCAGTTTAGCGGGGACAGGGCTAAGCTACAATGAGCAGTTCTTC. It yields the protein CASSLAGTGLSYNEQFF.